One T cell receptor (beta chain) is described in this entry. The target of this receptor is not known. Base qualities were left out, and no much larger clone turns up one base away. TCRbeta CDR3 regions were amplified from genomic DNA using the immunoSEQ Assay, a bias-controlled multiplex PCR. Concerning the study's data processing: The number of nucleated cells in each sample was estimated from the amplification of reference gene primers within the assay. To quantify the absolute abundance of each unique TCRbeta CDR3 rearrangement, sequence reads were collapsed and filtered. For each sample, productive Simpson clonality was calculated by taking the square root of Simpson's diversity index across productive rearrangements. In TCRdb, the immuneACCESS table is reduced to in-frame sequences with V and J assigned. These tables do not hold every clone; where another copy was compared, an unresolved V gene accounts for under half, and the others remain unexplained. The V and J calls and clone size come from that table; D and trimming were worked out from the DNA. The sample table holds 200,000 to 250,000 clones, of which 70% to 90% were seen once. 4.3% of the sample goes to the ten largest clones.

In the prospective study, participants were about 18 to 90 years old, resided in 24 geographic areas of the United States, and were enrolled through a virtual design. In the prospective study, cohorts were assigned on the basis of participant-reported clinical history obtained from a screening survey and a study questionnaire. In the prospective study, whole blood, serum and a nasopharyngeal or oropharyngeal swab were collected from each participant by mobile phlebotomists. Over an approximately 2-month period, participants in the prospective study had the option of providing additional blood draws and questionnaires. Prospective study blood samples were shipped either frozen or at room temperature before DNA extraction. The data are from a study of blood T cell repertoires in COVID-19 (dated by TCRdb to between 2020 and 2021). At the level of the whole study: The collaborator samples originated in the United States, Italy and Spain and spanned the acute and convalescent phases of COVID-19. The material from the prospective study consisted of cDNA or gDNA derived from T cells, B-cell-depleted T cells, or PBMCs. Subjects who had been exposed to COVID-19, were actively infected with it, or had recovered from it provided the deeply sampled blood TCRbeta repertoires that made up the dataset. A freely available public database, intended as a resource for researchers studying the immune response to SARS-CoV-2, is where the repertoires were released. Samples were obtained from the ongoing ImmuneRACE study (first 160 participants) and from 1,254 subjects provided by 6 global collaborators. A de-identified subject ID, COVID-19 status, age in years and sex were almost always included in the sample metadata. Where HLA class I and class II types were available, the types were taken from metadata supplied by the sample provider, not from assay-based typing.

Inclusive of the bounding cysteine and phenylalanine, the CDR3 is 13 residues long. The CDR3 DNA has 39 bases and is translated from base 1. Trimming removed 6 bases from V and 3 bases from J; the gene matches leave 2 bases unexplained. Taken from the germline V gene, the CDR1 and CDR2 loops are MNHEY and SVGAGI. Overall study outcomes, separate from this receptor: The amount of clinical and demographic metadata varied by source and participant and was provided uncurated.

The clonotype originates from a young man with acute COVID-19. The rearranged segments are TRBV6-5 and TRBJ2-7, and 10 bases in between align with TRBD1. The sequencing input was PBMCs or T cells enriched from blood (not recorded which). The bases are TGTGCCAGCAGAAGGGACAGGGGCTACGAGCAGTACTTC. Its protein reads: CASRRDRGYEQYF.